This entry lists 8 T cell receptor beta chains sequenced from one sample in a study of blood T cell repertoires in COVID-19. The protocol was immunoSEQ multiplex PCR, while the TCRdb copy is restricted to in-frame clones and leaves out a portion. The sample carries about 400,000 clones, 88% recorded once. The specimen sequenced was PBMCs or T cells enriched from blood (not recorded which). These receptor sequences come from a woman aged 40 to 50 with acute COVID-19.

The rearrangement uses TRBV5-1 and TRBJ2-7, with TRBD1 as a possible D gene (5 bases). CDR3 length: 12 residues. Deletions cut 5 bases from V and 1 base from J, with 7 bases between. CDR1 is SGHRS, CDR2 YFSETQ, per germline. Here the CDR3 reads CASSAGSYEQYF. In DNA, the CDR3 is TGCGCCAGCAGTGCAGGGTCCTACGAGCAGTACTTC.

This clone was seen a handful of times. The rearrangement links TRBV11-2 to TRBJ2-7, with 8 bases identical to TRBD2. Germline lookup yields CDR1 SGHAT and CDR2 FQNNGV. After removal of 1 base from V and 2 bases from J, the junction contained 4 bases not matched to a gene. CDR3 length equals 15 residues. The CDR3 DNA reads TGTGCCAGCAGCTTAGCTAGCGGGCGAACCTACGAGCAGTACTTC. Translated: CASSLASGRTYEQYF.

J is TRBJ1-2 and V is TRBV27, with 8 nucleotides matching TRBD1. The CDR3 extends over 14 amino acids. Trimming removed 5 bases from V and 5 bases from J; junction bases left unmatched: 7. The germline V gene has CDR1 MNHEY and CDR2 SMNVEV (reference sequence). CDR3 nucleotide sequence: TGTGCCAGCAGTGCCGGGGGACAGGCTTATGGCTACACCTTC. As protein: CASSAGGQAYGYTF.

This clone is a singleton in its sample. DNA of the CDR3: TGTGCCAGCAGCTTGCGATACAGGGGAGCCTCCTACAATGAGCAGTTCTTC. Translated, it gives CASSLRYRGASYNEQFF. This chain connects TRBV5-5 to TRBJ2-1; the match to TRBD1 covers 7 bases. J was trimmed by 0 bases and V by 1 base; bases with no gene match: 7. Germline V gives CDR1 SGHKS, CDR2 YYEKEE (reference sequence). This CDR3 comprises 17 residues. Full variable domain (missing parts from reference TRBV5-5 and TRBJ2-1): DAGVTQSPTHLIKTRGQQVTLRCSPISGHKSVSWYQQVLGQGPQFIFQYYEKEERGRGNFPDRFSARQFPNYSSELNVNALLLGDSALYLCASSLRYRGASYNEQFFGPGTRLTVL.

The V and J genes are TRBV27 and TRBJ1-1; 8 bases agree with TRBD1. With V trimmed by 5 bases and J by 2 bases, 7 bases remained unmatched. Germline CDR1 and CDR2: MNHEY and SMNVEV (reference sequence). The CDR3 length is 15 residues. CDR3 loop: CASSGRQGANTEAFF. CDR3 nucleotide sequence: TGTGCCAGCAGTGGAAGGCAGGGGGCCAACACTGAAGCTTTCTTT.

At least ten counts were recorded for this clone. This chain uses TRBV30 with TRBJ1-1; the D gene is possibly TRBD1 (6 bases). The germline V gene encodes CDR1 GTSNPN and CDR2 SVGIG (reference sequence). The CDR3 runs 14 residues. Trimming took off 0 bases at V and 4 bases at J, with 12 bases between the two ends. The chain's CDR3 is CAWSVQGRGTEAFF. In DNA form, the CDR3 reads TGTGCCTGGAGTGTACAGGGCAGGGGCACTGAAGCTTTCTTT.

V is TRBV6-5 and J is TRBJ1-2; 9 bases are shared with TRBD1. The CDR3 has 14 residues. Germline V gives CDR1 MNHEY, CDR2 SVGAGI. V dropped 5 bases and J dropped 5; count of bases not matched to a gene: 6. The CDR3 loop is CASSTRDRVYGYTF. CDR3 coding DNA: TGTGCCAGCAGTACGAGGGACAGGGTTTATGGCTACACCTTC.

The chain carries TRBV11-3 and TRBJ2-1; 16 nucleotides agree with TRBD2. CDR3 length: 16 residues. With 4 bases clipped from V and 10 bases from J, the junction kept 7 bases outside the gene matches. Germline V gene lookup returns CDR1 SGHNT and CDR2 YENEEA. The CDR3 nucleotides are TGTGCCAGCAGCTCGGGACTAGCGGGGGGGGAGGGAGAGCAGTTCTTC. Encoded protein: CASSSGLAGGEGEQFF.